This paragraph reports one T cell receptor (beta chain). Its antigen is currently unknown. MiXCR was run by TCRdb on the RT-PCR reads, yielding one entry per CDR3 protein. This table holds some 500,000 distinct CDR3 sequences, approximately 15% found once. These data are taken from a study of response to subunit inactivated influenza vaccine. Broader study findings: Authors suggested seasonal influenza vaccinations each recruit few new T cells.

This TCR was recovered from a man between 50 and 70 years old who received an inactivated influenza vaccine. The sequencing used CD4+ T cells sorted from PBMCs, collected around 25 months after vaccination.

CDR3 DNA: TGTGCCAGCAGCCTTAGCGGGAGGGCCAAAGATACGCAGTATTTT. Translation gives CASSLSGRAKDTQYF. The J gene is TRBJ2-3, the V gene TRBV11-2, with TRBD2 matching 11 bases. The CDR3 sequence is 15 residues long. Germline V gene data show CDR1 as SGHAT and CDR2 as FQNNGV. Trimming cost V 5 bases and J 5 bases; bases outside gene matches: 6.